A single sample is the source of the 16 T cell receptor beta chains below, sequenced in a study of blood T cells in healthy people across ages. PCR was performed a second time for about 6 to 12 cycles using a sample-barcoded 5' primer and a J-beta primer mix. TCRdb ran MiXCR on the 5' RACE reads and lists one entry per CDR3 protein. Found here are a few hundred thousand distinct CDR3 sequences, approximately 52% of them singletons; the top ten hold roughly 51%. Material for sequencing was blood. The receptors originated from a man aged 60 to 69 in good health.

This clonotype was seen only a few times. The chain links TRBV20-1 to TRBJ2-7; TRBD1 agrees at 8 bases. The CDR3 loop spans 13 amino acids. Germline CDR1 reads DFQATT; CDR2 reads SNEGSKA (reference sequence). The junction had 10 bases not matched to a gene; V was cut back by 7 bases and J by 5 bases. CDR3 sequence: CSGGTGRPNEQYF. CDR3 DNA: TGCAGTGGGGGGACAGGCCGCCCCAACGAGCAGTACTTC.

In this sample, this clonotype turned up a few times. This sequence joins TRBV2 and TRBJ2-5; TRBD1 agrees at 10 bases. The DNA matches TRBJ2-7 better at its end, which makes the J call doubtful. Germline loops: CDR1 SNHLY, CDR2 FYNNEI. CDR3 length: 14 amino acids. CDR3 sequence: CASSPRDRGYEQYF. CDR3 DNA: TGTGCCAGCTCGCCCCGGGACAGGGGTTACGAGCAGTACTTC.

Comment on this clonotype: One end of the junction does not line up with germline, which may come from a read error. V gene TRBV29-1 combines with J gene TRBJ2-7, with D possibly being TRBD2 (6 bases). CDR3 length equals 15 residues. Germline V CDR1 and CDR2: SQVTM, ANQGSEA. The CDR3 here is CSVEPAEGAPYGQYF. The CDR3 bases are TGCAGCGTTGAACCCGCGGAGGGCGCACCCTACGGGCAGTACTTC.

The chain recombines TRBV4-2 with TRBJ2-1; D call uncertain. This CDR3 comprises 14 residues. Germline lookup yields CDR1 LGHNA and CDR2 YNFKEQ. V was pared by 4 bases and J by 6 bases, with 13 bases between. The chain's CDR3 is CASSPDPTPNEQFF. The CDR3 nucleotides are TGTGCCAGCAGCCCCGACCCCACCCCCAATGAGCAGTTCTTC.

The chain is built from TRBV12-3 or TRBV12-4 and TRBJ1-6, with 10 positions matching TRBD1. J gave up 7 bases and V 6 bases, and 12 bases lay outside the gene matches. The CDR3 spans 17 residues. The CDR3 region is CASRPGTGDTRNSPLHF. CDR3 sequence (DNA): TGTGCCAGCAGACCCGGGACAGGGGACACCCGAAATTCACCCCTCCACTTT.

The DNA of the CDR3 is TGTGCCAGCAGCAAAGAGGATCGGGCACTTGGAGACCTAAACTATGGCTACACCTTC. This sequence encodes CASSKEDRALGDLNYGYTF. J is TRBJ1-2 and V is TRBV21-1. TRBV21-1 is an annotated pseudogene. The CDR3 has 19 amino acids.

The chain is built from TRBV6-6 and TRBJ1-2, with 7 bases lining up with TRBD1. V trimming: 7 bases; J trimming: 7 bases; junction bases outside the gene matches: 12. Germline CDR1 is MNHNY and CDR2 is SVGAGI (reference sequence). The CDR3 sequence is 14 residues long. CDR3 residues: CASTTDRARSGYTF. In DNA form, the CDR3 reads TGTGCCAGCACCACCGACAGGGCTCGAAGTGGCTACACCTTC.

This sequence joins TRBV5-1 and TRBJ2-3, with D uncertain. The CDR3 is made up of 14 amino acids. V dropped 0 bases and J dropped 6 bases, with 11 bases sitting between them. CDR1 SGHRS and CDR2 YFSETQ come from the germline V gene. The CDR3: CASSLGGDRDTQYF. Here the CDR3 DNA reads TGCGCCAGCAGCTTGGGAGGTGACCGCGATACGCAGTATTTT.

The rearrangement joins TRBV12-5 to TRBJ2-5, with a tentative D call TRBD1 (6 bases). The CDR3 has 14 residues. V shed 5 bases and J shed 0 bases, with 10 bases lying between them. Germline CDR1 reads LGHNT; CDR2 reads FRNRAP. CDR3 sequence (DNA): TGTGCTAGTGGTGAGGGACACTACCAAGAGACCCAGTACTTC. Translated: CASGEGHYQETQYF.

The V call is TRBV20-1, the J call TRBJ2-3; 8 bases fit TRBD2. Trimming took 2 bases from V and 8 from J; bases not matched to a gene: 3. The CDR3 extends over 12 amino acids. Germline-derived CDR1 and CDR2 are DFQATT and SNEGSKA (reference sequence). CDR3 residues: CSARTGGATQYF. The CDR3 bases are TGCAGTGCTAGAACGGGGGGGGCTACGCAGTATTTT.

The rearrangement uses TRBV7-2 and TRBJ2-7, with D tentatively TRBD2 (5 bases). The CDR3 contains 15 residues. Trimming took off 3 bases at V and 0 bases at J, with 12 bases between the two ends. CDR1 is SGHTA, CDR2 FQGNSA, per germline. The CDR3 here is CASSFYERSSYEQYF. CDR3 DNA sequence: TGTGCCAGCAGCTTCTACGAGCGGAGCTCCTACGAGCAGTACTTC.

The rearrangement joins TRBV4-1 to TRBJ1-4, with D maybe TRBD1 (6 bases). This CDR3 comprises 15 residues. CDR1 and CDR2 (germline): MGHRA, YSYEKL. V was clipped by 4 bases and J by 4 bases, with 13 bases between them. The CDR3 DNA is TGCGCCAGCAGCCCAACCGGACAGATTAATGAAAAACTGTTTTTT. This codes for CASSPTGQINEKLFF.

Ten or more counts support this clonotype. The V call is TRBV24-1, the J call TRBJ2-1; 10 nucleotides agree with TRBD1. V lost 5 bases to trimming and J lost 5 bases; unmatched junction nucleotides: 8. Germline-derived CDR1 and CDR2 are KGHDR and SFDVKD. The CDR3 totals 16 residues. Here the CDR3 reads CATSGRQGAFDNEQFF. CDR3 DNA sequence: TGTGCCACCAGTGGTAGACAGGGGGCTTTCGACAATGAGCAGTTCTTC.

The rearrangement joins TRBV5-1 to TRBJ2-1; D perhaps matches TRBD1 (7 bases). The CDR3 is 14 residues long. V was cut by 3 bases and J by 4 bases, with 11 bases left in between. Germline V gene data show CDR1 as SGHRS and CDR2 as YFSETQ. The CDR3 DNA sequence: TGCGCCAGCAGCTGGAGGGACAGATACAATGAGCAGTTCTTC. Protein: CASSWRDRYNEQFF.

This sequence joins TRBV25-1 and TRBJ2-3; 11 bases map to TRBD2. The CDR3 is made up of 18 amino acids. V shed 1 base, J shed 2 bases, and the junction held 8 bases outside the gene matches. Germline assignment: CDR1 MGHDK and CDR2 SYGVNS. This CDR3 is CASSESYLAGGSTDTQYF. The CDR3 region has the DNA TGTGCCAGCAGTGAATCTTACCTAGCGGGAGGCTCCACAGATACGCAGTATTTT.

The chain uses TRBV3-1 and TRBJ1-2; no clear D gene. V was clipped by 4 bases and J by 0 bases, with 9 bases between them. This CDR3 contains 14 residues. Germline V CDR1 and CDR2: LGHDT, YNNKEL (reference sequence). CDR3 coding DNA: TGTGCCAGCAGCCGGGGAGGCCCTAACTATGGCTACACCTTC. This codes for CASSRGGPNYGYTF. The full variable domain, completed using reference TRBV3-1 and TRBJ1-2, is DTAVSQTPKYLVTQMGNDKSIKCEQNLGHDTMYWYKQDSKKFLKIMFSYNNKELIINETVPNRFSPKSPDKAHLNLHINSLELGDSAVYFCASSRGGPNYGYTFGSGTRLTVV.